This entry lists 22 T cell receptor beta chains sequenced from one sample in a study of CD8+ T cells in alopecia areata. Extraction and reverse transcription of RNA yielded cDNA as the sequencing template. Using immunoSEQ multiplex PCR, the repertoire was profiled, and TCRdb retains in-frame clones only, with some absent. The sample lists 150,000 to 200,000 clones, around 64% occurring once. The treatment is: oral pan-JAK inhibitor, 5-10 mg twice daily. Source: CD4+ T cells sorted from blood, taken between weeks 49 and 50, from a patient treated with tofacitinib. The receptors derive from a human donor with alopecia areata.

The J gene is TRBJ1-2, the V gene TRBV29-1; no firm D call. There are 11 residues in the CDR3. V was cut by 3 bases and J by 4 bases, with 6 bases left in between. Germline CDR1 is SQVTM and CDR2 is ANQGSEA. CDR3 sequence: CSVDGVYGYTF. The CDR3 DNA follows: TGCAGCGTTGACGGGGTCTATGGCTACACCTTC. Looking up the rest from reference TRBV29-1 and TRBJ1-2 gives the full variable domain: SAVISQKPSRDICQRGTSLTIQCQVDSQVTMMFWYRQQPGQSLTLIATANQGSEATYESGFVIDKFPISRPNLTFSTLTVSNMSPEDSSIYLCSVDGVYGYTFGSGTRLTVV.

This clone was counted a single time. CDR3 bases: TGTGCCAGCAGCTTAGGTCCGACAGGGGATGGTCAGCCCCAGCATTTT. Translated: CASSLGPTGDGQPQHF. This chain links TRBV7-2 with TRBJ1-5; 8 bases are a match to TRBD1. The CDR3 is 16 amino acids. The V gene's germline CDR1 is SGHTA and CDR2 FQGNSA. Germline trimming cut 1 base from V and 6 bases from J; bases unmatched to any gene: 8.

This sequence joins TRBV27 and TRBJ2-5, with 8 bases identical to TRBD2. This CDR3 has 17 amino acids. V dropped 1 base and J dropped 4; count of bases not matched to a gene: 11. The germline V gene encodes CDR1 MNHEY and CDR2 SMNVEV (reference sequence). CDR3 sequence: CASSLFLRAGGRETQYF. The DNA for the CDR3 is TGTGCCAGCAGTTTATTCCTTAGGGCGGGGGGCCGAGAGACCCAGTACTTC.

This chain uses TRBV2 with TRBJ1-1, with unresolved D. Germline V gene data show CDR1 as SNHLY and CDR2 as FYNNEI. The CDR3 consists of 13 residues. With 7 bases removed from V and 2 bases from J, the gap between germline ends came to 11 bases. CDR3 amino acids: CASNPGVNTEAFF. The CDR3 bases are TGTGCCAGCAACCCTGGAGTTAACACTGAAGCTTTCTTT. The whole variable domain, filled in from reference TRBV2 and TRBJ1-1, reads EPEVTQTPSHQVTQMGQEVILRCVPISNHLYFYWYRQILGQKVEFLVSFYNNEISEKSEIFDDQFSVERPDGSNFTLKIRSTKLEDSAMYFCASNPGVNTEAFFGQGTRLTVV.

This clone was detected once. This rearrangement joins TRBV4-3 to TRBJ2-1; D is possibly TRBD1 (6 bases). The CDR3 is made up of 17 amino acids. The V gene's germline CDR1 is LGHNA and CDR2 YSLEER. V lost 0 bases to trimming and J lost 1 base, with 13 bases between them. This CDR3 is CASSQELDRQSYNEQFF. The DNA of the CDR3 is TGCGCCAGCAGCCAAGAATTGGACAGACAATCCTACAATGAGCAGTTCTTC.

The V call is TRBV5-1, the J call TRBJ1-4; no definite D call. The V gene's germline CDR1 is SGHRS and CDR2 YFSETQ. This CDR3 has 15 amino acids. V lost 2 bases and J 7 bases, leaving 15 bases between the germline ends. The CDR3 bases are TGCGCCAGCAGCTTTAACGGCAGGCCCGTTGAAAAACTGTTTTTT. It yields the protein CASSFNGRPVEKLFF.

The gene calls are TRBV29-1 and TRBJ1-1; no clear D. Trimming pared 4 bases from V and 8 bases from J, leaving 17 bases between. Germline CDR1 and CDR2: SQVTM and ANQGSEA. CDR3 length equals 13 residues. CDR3 amino acids: CSVAGRLSGEAFF. The CDR3 nucleotides are TGCAGCGTTGCTGGCAGGCTCTCGGGGGAAGCTTTCTTT.

This clone is a singleton in its sample. The chain employs TRBV30 and TRBJ1-2; D is possibly TRBD1 (5 bases). The ends were cut back, 1 base at V and 4 bases at J, with 16 bases in the middle. Germline CDR1 GTSNPN, CDR2 SVGIG (reference sequence). The CDR3 consists of 15 residues. The CDR3 region is CAWSDEGRMFYGYTF. DNA for the CDR3: TGTGCCTGGAGTGACGAGGGACGGATGTTCTATGGCTACACCTTC.

The table lists this clone with a few counts. The chain employs TRBV5-1 and TRBJ1-1; D remains ambiguous. CDR3 length: 14 amino acids. Trimming pared 4 bases from V and 2 bases from J, leaving 12 bases between. Germline loops: CDR1 SGHRS, CDR2 YFSETQ. CDR3 residues: CASSPGFDNTEAFF. CDR3 bases: TGCGCCAGCAGCCCAGGATTCGACAACACTGAAGCTTTCTTT.

This clone was recorded once. The chain links TRBV5-1 to TRBJ2-7; D is possibly TRBD2 (5 bases). The CDR3 extends over 13 amino acids. CDR1 and CDR2 from the germline V gene are SGHRS and YFSETQ. The V end lost 3 bases, the J end lost 3 bases, and 10 bases lay between the germline ends. CDR3 loop: CASSSAEGYEQYF. DNA for the CDR3: TGCGCCAGCAGCTCAGCCGAGGGCTACGAGCAGTACTTC.

This rearrangement joins TRBV4-3 to TRBJ2-3; 11 nucleotides agree with TRBD2. V was pared by 2 bases and J by 4 bases, with 8 bases of the junction left unmatched. The CDR3 is made up of 17 amino acids. Germline CDR1 and CDR2: LGHNA and YSLEER. The CDR3 DNA follows: TGCGCCAGCAGCCAATCCCTAGCGGGGGGCCAGGCAGATACGCAGTATTTT. As protein: CASSQSLAGGQADTQYF.

The chain carries TRBV29-1 and TRBJ2-1; TRBD2 aligns across 8 bases. The CDR3 totals 16 residues. Germline CDR1 reads SQVTM; CDR2 reads ANQGSEA. Trimming cost V 1 base and J 1 base; bases outside gene matches: 6. The CDR3 loop reads CSVEVWTGGSYNEQFF. DNA for the CDR3: TGCAGCGTTGAAGTGTGGACGGGGGGGTCCTACAATGAGCAGTTCTTC.

This chain uses TRBV29-1 with TRBJ2-3; 11 bases are a match to TRBD2. CDR1 is SQVTM and CDR2 is ANQGSEA in the germline V gene. Germline trimming cut 7 bases from V and 3 bases from J; bases unmatched to any gene: 9. The CDR3 spans 15 residues. CDR3 residues: CSAQVAGGRTDTQYF. CDR3 nucleotide sequence: TGCAGCGCCCAGGTAGCGGGGGGGCGGACAGATACGCAGTATTTT.

The genes are TRBV5-6 and TRBJ2-7; TRBD1 matches at 8 bases. Trimming took 3 bases from V and 2 from J; bases not matched to a gene: 7. The CDR3 sequence is 15 residues long. Germline V gene sequence: CDR1 SGHDT, CDR2 YYEEEE. CDR3 coding DNA: TGTGCCAGCAGCTATCTGGGACAGGTTCCCTACGAGCAGTACTTC. This sequence encodes CASSYLGQVPYEQYF.

The chain employs TRBV13 and TRBJ1-6; possibly TRBD1 for D (5 bases). The length of the CDR3 is 16 residues. V lost 7 bases and J lost 1, with 14 bases in between. Germline V gives CDR1 PRHDT, CDR2 FYEKMQ (reference sequence). The CDR3 sequence is CASTQRGLSYNSPLHF. The CDR3 nucleotides read TGTGCCAGCACCCAGAGGGGTTTGTCCTATAATTCACCCCTCCACTTT.

The gene calls are TRBV10-3 and TRBJ2-2; D may be TRBD1 (5 bases). CDR1 and CDR2 from the germline V gene are ENHRY and SYGVKD. V shed 3 bases and J shed 1 base, with 9 bases lying between them. The CDR3 sequence is 15 residues long. The CDR3 sequence is CAISDPGKNTGELFF. In DNA, the CDR3 is TGTGCCATCAGTGATCCAGGGAAGAACACCGGGGAGCTGTTTTTT.

This clone has only one observation. The rearrangement joins TRBV4-3 to TRBJ2-3, with D uncertain. The CDR3 runs 16 residues. The germline CDR1 and CDR2 sequences are LGHNA and YSLEER. Trimming stripped 1 base from V and 1 base from J, with 12 bases between. DNA for the CDR3: TGCGCCAGCAGCCAAGGTGGGGAAGTCGGCACAGATACGCAGTATTTT. Protein: CASSQGGEVGTDTQYF.

V and J are TRBV15 and TRBJ1-1, with D perhaps TRBD1 (5 bases). The germline V and J ends were trimmed by 5 bases and 1 base, with 11 bases remaining between them. The germline V gene encodes CDR1 LNHNV and CDR2 YYDKDF (reference sequence). This CDR3 is built from 14 residues. CDR3 in DNA: TGTGCCACCAGCTGGGGACGCGGGAACACTGAAGCTTTCTTT. Encoded protein: CATSWGRGNTEAFF.

In its sample, this clone was seen a few times. This chain joins TRBV30 and TRBJ2-7, with D possibly being TRBD1 or TRBD2 (5 bases each). The CDR3 contains 13 residues. Germline lookup yields CDR1 GTSNPN and CDR2 SVGIG (reference sequence). Trimming stripped 0 bases from V and 2 bases from J, with 8 bases between. The CDR3 sequence: CAWSVLGAYEQYF. As DNA, the CDR3 is TGTGCCTGGAGTGTCTTGGGGGCCTACGAGCAGTACTTC.

This chain connects TRBV30 to TRBJ1-5; perhaps TRBD1 as D (5 bases). The CDR3 has 16 residues. Trimming shortened V by 2 bases and J by 9 bases, and 23 bases separated the two germline ends. Germline V gene sequence: CDR1 GTSNPN, CDR2 SVGIG (reference sequence). CDR3 DNA sequence: TGTGCCTGGAGTCTTATCGGGACTGGTGGATTCGGGCCCCAGCATTTT. Residues: CAWSLIGTGGFGPQHF.

This clone appeared once. The chain recombines TRBV2 with TRBJ2-7; the D gene could be TRBD1 or TRBD2 (6 bases each). Germline assignment: CDR1 SNHLY and CDR2 FYNNEI. This CDR3 contains 13 residues. The germline V and J ends were trimmed by 7 bases and 4 bases, with 14 bases remaining between them. The CDR3 DNA sequence: TGTGCCAGCACGCGAAGGAGGGGGTACGAGCAGTACTTC. It is translated as CASTRRRGYEQYF.

The V and J genes are TRBV27 and TRBJ1-1; D not certain. V was pared by 3 bases and J by 5 bases, with 16 bases between. The CDR3 sequence is 15 residues long. The germline V gene encodes CDR1 MNHEY and CDR2 SMNVEV (reference sequence). CDR3 amino acids: CASSFVAGIGTEAFF. The CDR3, as DNA: TGTGCCAGCAGTTTCGTGGCGGGGATAGGGACTGAAGCTTTCTTT.